Reported below is one T cell receptor beta chain. It lacks a known antigen. No base quality values were provided; no much bigger clone lies one nucleotide off. The data are from a study of identical twins (dated by TCRdb to 2015 to 2016). General notes on the study: TCR alpha and beta repertoires from monozygotic twins, unrelated adults of various ages and cord blood were deep-sequenced to test whether fetal clonotypes persist. Replicate twin experiments were performed at different times using different library preparation protocols to rule out contamination. Findings and caveats that apply to the study as a whole: The excess sharing between twins in beta out-of-frame sequences was weaker because fewer shared sequences reduced the signal-to-noise ratio. Fewer insertions were carried by abundant cord blood beta clonotypes; a weaker similar trend was observed in young adult naive repertoires, while no such trend was observed in memory repertoires. Out-of-frame TCR alpha sequences shared between twins showed an excess of low generation-probability sequences compared with coincidental sharing between unrelated individuals. Invariant T cells such as MAIT and iNKT could partly confound zero-insertion analyses, though diverse VJ usage argued against this for most clonotypes. Because the same donors could not be followed over many years, conclusions were based on cross-sectional statistical analysis. Recombination models systematically underestimated out-of-frame TCR alpha sharing in monozygotic twins but agreed with sharing between unrelated individuals.

Only healthy Caucasian donors were included. The twin cohort comprised three pairs of female monozygotic twins, all aged about 18 to 30 years. Positive isolation kits from Invitrogen were used to isolate CD4+ and CD8+ T cell populations. From a lookup of the germline V gene (reference sequence), CDR1 and CDR2 are DFQATT and SNEGSKA. The V and J ends are trimmed by 1 base and 2 bases, leaving 14 bases between them. From its cysteine to its phenylalanine, the CDR3 spans 15 amino acids. Only the CDR3 DNA stays, 45 bases, in frame from base 1. The library relied on 5' RACE. The sample was run on an Illumina HiSeq 2000. Template switching added a universal primer binding site, and the final cDNA carried a unique molecular identifier that allowed TCR cDNA molecules to be counted accurately. Specific primers in the conserved constant-segment region were used to synthesize first-strand cDNA for TCR alpha and beta chains. To control for contamination, every cDNA library was double barcoded, receiving both a SMART-Mk sample barcode and Illumina barcodes. TruSeq adapter sequences along with Illumina sample barcodes were introduced in two successive PCR steps. TCR alpha and beta cDNA libraries were sequenced on the Illumina HiSeq platform with custom primers. As for the original processing: MiGEC processed the raw reads to extract unique molecular identifiers, while MiXCR was used to determine the CDR3 positions. For each individual, recombination models were inferred using an EM algorithm with the repgenHMM and IGoR tools. The analysis of shared clonotypes was done with the tcR package in R, with sharing normalized by the product of cloneset sizes. To study raw recombination free of thymic and clonal selection effects, out-of-frame nonproductive sequences were analyzed. The public reads were reprocessed in TCRdb via fastp at Q25 and MiXCR, keeping in-frame beta chains. One record per CDR3 amino acid sequence lists the most common genes and DNA. TCRdb, not the authors, supplied the V and J calls. The sample contains 200,000 to 250,000 distinct CDR3 sequences, 7.5% of them found a single time. Roughly 5.4% of the sample is taken by the ten largest.

This sample also belongs to another study, concerning yellow fever vaccine responses in identical twins. As the second study states: The authors reported that the T cell response to vaccination in identical twins appeared partly convergent and partly personalized. In identical twins, the study followed T cell clones that responded to the vaccine with precision.

The receptor was derived from a woman younger than 35 in good health. The V gene is TRBV20-1 and the J gene is TRBJ2-5; a tentative D call is TRBD2 (6 bases match). The sample was CD8+ T cells sorted from blood. The DNA sequence is as follows: TGCAGTGCTAGAGTGGCCGGGACTCTTCAAGAGACCCAGTACTTC. It translates as CSARVAGTLQETQYF.